The 24 T cell receptor beta chains below all came from one sample that was sequenced in a study of blood T cell repertoires in COVID-19 (dated by TCRdb to the early 2020s). The library was built by means of the immunoSEQ multiplex PCR assay. The immuneACCESS repertoire file appears here via TCRdb, limited to in-frame rearrangements. These files lack a portion of the clones; in checked studies, under half of the deficit traces to unresolved V genes, and the cause of the others is not known. Here the sample has around 360,000 clones; around 87% occur a single time. Less than 2.5% of the sample is taken by the ten largest. Sequencing was performed on PBMCs or T cells enriched from blood (not recorded which). The source is a middle-aged man in a cohort exposed to, infected with or recovered from COVID-19 (not recorded which).

The V gene is TRBV9, the J gene TRBJ1-4; the D gene is possibly TRBD1 (5 bases). Germline V CDR1 and CDR2: SGDLS, YYNGEE. This CDR3 comprises 16 residues. Trimming took 4 bases from V and 2 from J, leaving 15 bases between them. In DNA form, the CDR3 reads TGTGCCAGCAGCACAGGAGTCGGGTTTACTAATGAAAAACTGTTTTTT. Protein product: CASSTGVGFTNEKLFF.

The chain employs TRBV19 and TRBJ2-1; 9 positions match TRBD1. Germline V gene sequence: CDR1 LNHDA, CDR2 SQIVND (reference sequence). With V trimmed by 6 bases and J by 7 bases, 10 bases remained unmatched. The CDR3 has 15 amino acids. The CDR3 spells CASSPEDRGWNEQFF. The CDR3 bases are TGTGCCAGTAGCCCTGAGGACAGGGGATGGAATGAGCAGTTCTTC.

The chain has TRBV5-6 and TRBJ1-1; D not resolved. Germline-derived CDR1 and CDR2 are SGHDT and YYEEEE. CDR3 size: 13 residues. The V and J ends lost 0 bases and 7 bases respectively, with 10 bases between them. The CDR3 reads CASSLGGRREAFF. In DNA form, the CDR3 reads TGTGCCAGCAGCTTGGGTGGGAGGCGTGAAGCTTTCTTT. Complete variable domain (other parts from reference TRBV5-6 and TRBJ1-1): DAGVTQSPTHLIKTRGQQVTLRCSPKSGHDTVSWYQQALGQGPQFIFQYYEEEERQRGNFPDRFSGHQFPNYSSELNVNALLLGDSALYLCASSLGGRREAFFGQGTRLTVV.

As regards this clone: One end of the junction is discordant with germline, which a read error may explain. The J gene is TRBJ1-1, the V gene TRBV4-1; no definite D call. The CDR3 totals 11 residues. The germline CDR1 and CDR2 sequences are MGHRA and YSYEKL. The CDR3 reads CASSQNSEAFF. CDR3 bases: TGCGCCAGCAGCCAAAACAGTGAAGCTTTCTTT.

The table lists this clone with a few counts. This sequence joins TRBV3-1 (or the pseudogene TRBV3-2) and TRBJ2-1, with D tentatively TRBD2 (6 bases). Per germline, CDR1 LGHDT and CDR2 YNNKEL (reference sequence). The length of the CDR3 is 15 residues. With 4 bases removed from V and 8 bases from J, the gap between germline ends came to 18 bases. As DNA, the CDR3 is TGTGCCAGCAGCCTAGTCGGGAGTGCGACGGATGAGCAGTTCTTC. Amino acids: CASSLVGSATDEQFF.

V and J are TRBV11-2 and TRBJ2-7; D possibly corresponds to TRBD2 (5 bases). Deletions cut 3 bases from V and 2 bases from J, with 11 bases between. The germline V gene has CDR1 SGHAT and CDR2 FQNNGV. The CDR3 has 14 amino acids. DNA for the CDR3: TGTGCCAGCAGCTTCGGACTCGCTACCTACGAGCAGTACTTC. Translated, it gives CASSFGLATYEQYF.

The chain has TRBV19 and TRBJ2-7, with 11 bases fitting TRBD2. This CDR3 is built from 13 residues. With 10 bases clipped from V and 3 bases from J, the junction kept 5 bases outside the gene matches. The germline V gene encodes CDR1 LNHDA and CDR2 SQIVND (reference sequence). CDR3 DNA sequence: TGTGCCACCTCCGGGACTAGCGGCTACGAGCAGTACTTC. It is translated as CATSGTSGYEQYF.

This rearrangement joins TRBV7-9 to TRBJ1-3; TRBD1 matches at 11 bases. V was clipped by 5 bases and J by 4 bases; unmatched bases: 7. Per the germline V gene, CDR1 is SEHNR and CDR2 is FQNEAQ (reference sequence). The CDR3 length is 16 residues. In nucleotides, the CDR3 is TGTGCCAGCAGCCCAAAGGACAGGGGGCGCGGAAACACCATATATTTT. Translation gives CASSPKDRGRGNTIYF.

This rearrangement joins TRBV30 to TRBJ1-4; 10 positions agree with TRBD1. Germline lookup yields CDR1 GTSNPN and CDR2 SVGIG (reference sequence). V shed 2 bases, J shed 5 bases, and the junction held 5 bases outside the gene matches. This CDR3 region has 15 residues. Written as DNA, the CDR3 is TGTGCCTGGAGTCCGCTGACAGGGGGCAATGAAAAACTGTTTTTT. This encodes CAWSPLTGGNEKLFF.

This chain uses TRBV12-5 with TRBJ2-7; 8 bases are shared with TRBD2. The CDR3 is 14 residues long. Unmatched junction bases numbered 8, after V lost 4 bases and J lost 6 bases. Looked up from germline, CDR1 is LGHNT and CDR2 is FRNRAP. CDR3 sequence: CASGSGTRDSEQYF. The DNA of the CDR3 is TGTGCTAGTGGTTCCGGGACTAGGGACTCCGAGCAGTACTTC.

The rearrangement joins TRBV3-1 (or the pseudogene TRBV3-2) to TRBJ2-1; TRBD2 agrees at 12 bases. The germline CDR1 and CDR2 sequences are LGHDT and YNNKEL (reference sequence). CDR3 length equals 17 residues. With 1 base clipped from V and 6 bases from J, the junction kept 7 bases outside the gene matches. The CDR3 DNA sequence: TGTGCCAGCAGCCAAGCTTGGCCTAGCGGGAGGGTCAATGAGCAGTTCTTC. Encoded protein: CASSQAWPSGRVNEQFF.

This chain uses TRBV19 with TRBJ2-5; the D gene is possibly TRBD2 (6 bases). Deletions cut 3 bases from V and 4 bases from J, with 6 bases between. Germline V gene lookup returns CDR1 LNHDA and CDR2 SQIVND (reference sequence). The CDR3 is 12 amino acids. The CDR3 bases are TGTGCCAGTAGTATGGGGGGAGAGACCCAGTACTTC. Amino acids: CASSMGGETQYF. The complete variable domain, with remaining parts taken from reference TRBV19 and TRBJ2-5, reads DGGITQSPKYLFRKEGQNVTLSCEQNLNHDAMYWYRQDPGQGLRLIYYSQIVNDFQKGDIAEGYSVSREKKESFPLTVTSAQKNPTAFYLCASSMGGETQYFGPGTRLLVL.

Worth noting for this clone: Other DNA sequences within the sample encode an identical CDR3. The V gene is TRBV18, the J gene TRBJ2-7, with 8 bases fitting TRBD1. Germline CDR1 is KGHSH and CDR2 is LQKENI. Losses at the gene ends were 6 bases for V and 1 base for J; bases not matched to a gene: 8. The CDR3 sequence is 15 residues long. The CDR3 reads CASSRGQGPSYEQYF. The CDR3 bases are TGTGCCAGCTCTAGAGGACAGGGCCCGTCCTACGAGCAGTACTTC.

The J gene is TRBJ2-1, the V gene TRBV14; 9 positions agree with TRBD2. Germline V lookup: CDR1 SGHDN, CDR2 FVKESK. The CDR3 has 16 amino acids. Germline trimming cut 2 bases from V and 8 bases from J; bases unmatched to any gene: 10. The CDR3 sequence is CASSQRRTSVDDEQFF. In DNA form, the CDR3 reads TGTGCCAGCAGCCAAAGACGGACTAGCGTTGATGATGAGCAGTTCTTC.

This clone was counted once. This sequence joins TRBV28 and TRBJ1-5; 10 positions agree with TRBD1. Germline loops: CDR1 MDHEN, CDR2 SYDVKM. V shed 3 bases and J 7 bases; nucleotides not matched to a gene: 6. CDR3 length equals 15 residues. CDR3 protein: CASSLIVDRGQPQHF. For the CDR3, the DNA is TGTGCCAGCAGTTTGATAGTGGACAGGGGGCAGCCCCAGCATTTT.

This clone was counted between two and nine times. The chain links TRBV19 to TRBJ2-3; 9 positions match TRBD1. The CDR3 totals 16 residues. Germline lookup yields CDR1 LNHDA and CDR2 SQIVND (reference sequence). V dropped 4 bases and J dropped 1; count of bases not matched to a gene: 6. The CDR3 DNA is TGTGCCAGTAGTAGGACAGGGGTAACGGGCACAGATACGCAGTATTTT. Amino acids: CASSRTGVTGTDTQYF.

The gene calls are TRBV18 and TRBJ2-5; a possible D gene is TRBD1 (5 bases). The CDR3 runs 13 residues. The ends were cut back, 2 bases at V and 3 bases at J, with 7 bases in the middle. CDR1 is KGHSH, CDR2 LQKENI, per germline. The CDR3 bases are TGTGCCAGCTCACCAACAGGAAAAGAGACCCAGTACTTC. It codes for CASSPTGKETQYF.

The J gene is TRBJ1-2, the V gene TRBV19; D may be TRBD1 (6 bases). The ends were cut back, 3 bases at V and 5 bases at J, with 10 bases in the middle. Germline V CDR1 and CDR2: LNHDA, SQIVND (reference sequence). The CDR3 is 13 amino acids. CDR3 in DNA: TGTGCCAGTAGTATCCGGACAGATTATGGCTACACCTTC. Protein product: CASSIRTDYGYTF.

This chain connects TRBV2 to TRBJ2-5, with 7 bases identical to TRBD1. V gave up 2 bases and J gave up 2 bases; unmatched junction bases: 5. CDR1 and CDR2 from the germline V gene are SNHLY and FYNNEI. The CDR3 contains 15 residues. CDR3 DNA sequence: TGTGCCAGCAGTGAAAATACAGGGGTACAAGAGACCCAGTACTTC. It yields the protein CASSENTGVQETQYF.

V gene TRBV3-1 (or the pseudogene TRBV3-2) combines with J gene TRBJ1-6; 8 bases align to TRBD1. The CDR3 covers 16 residues. Germline CDR1 LGHDT, CDR2 YNNKEL (reference sequence). Unmatched junction bases numbered 11, after V lost 3 bases and J lost 10 bases. The CDR3: CASSQLTGQGGSPLHF. CDR3 in DNA: TGTGCCAGCAGCCAGTTAACAGGACAGGGAGGCTCACCCCTCCACTTT.

The chain carries TRBV7-9 and TRBJ2-1; maybe TRBD1 (5 bases). Trimming took 5 bases from V and 4 from J, leaving 18 bases between them. CDR1 is SEHNR and CDR2 is FQNEAQ in the germline V gene (reference sequence). The CDR3 consists of 16 residues. The CDR3 region has the DNA TGTGCCAGCAGCCAAGACGCTCTGGGGCCTTACAATGAGCAGTTCTTC. Translating it yields CASSQDALGPYNEQFF.

This clone was observed a single time. Additional DNA sequences in this sample encode the identical CDR3. The gene calls are TRBV3-1 (or the pseudogene TRBV3-2) and TRBJ2-1; 9 positions agree with TRBD2. The CDR3 is 15 amino acids. V dropped 3 bases and J dropped 7; count of bases not matched to a gene: 7. Germline CDR1 is LGHDT and CDR2 is YNNKEL (reference sequence). The CDR3 protein is CASSHLAGGPNEQFF. The CDR3 bases are TGTGCCAGCAGCCATCTGGCGGGAGGGCCAAATGAGCAGTTCTTC.

The J gene is TRBJ1-2, the V gene TRBV5-1; 12 bases are a match to TRBD1. The germline CDR1 and CDR2 sequences are SGHRS and YFSETQ. This CDR3 region has 14 residues. Germline trimming cut 7 bases from V and 4 bases from J; bases unmatched to any gene: 5. CDR3 sequence (DNA): TGCGCCAGCTCGGGACAGGGGGCAGGCTATGGCTACACCTTC. It specifies CASSGQGAGYGYTF.

This clone showed up many times. The CDR3 here is CASSRDGRAEAFF. The CDR3 region has the DNA TGTGCCAGTAGTCGTGACGGGAGGGCTGAAGCTTTCTTT. V usage is TRBV19 and J usage is TRBJ1-1; D not certain. With 5 bases removed from V and 6 bases from J, the gap between germline ends came to 13 bases. The germline gives CDR1 LNHDA, CDR2 SQIVND (reference sequence). The CDR3 loop spans 13 amino acids.